What follows are 5 T cell receptor beta chains derived from one specimen sequenced in a study of T-cell reconstitution after alpha-beta-depleted transplantation in children. The TCRbeta library incorporated unique molecular identifiers. TCRdb re-analysed the PCR reads in MiXCR, keeping a single row per CDR3 protein. The table lists 700,000 to 850,000 distinct CDR3 sequences, under 20% of them singletons, with approximately 5% in the top ten. Specimen: PBMCs, mostly from graft donor cells, collected 360 days after TCRalphabeta/CD19-depleted stem cell transplant. The source of these receptors is a male patient aged 10 to 17 who had a stem cell transplant for acute lymphoblastic leukemia, so the T cells may come from the graft donor.

This clonotype occurred a few times. The chain links TRBV6-5 to TRBJ1-2; D is unresolved. The ends were cut back, 6 bases at V and 8 bases at J, with 16 bases in the middle. The CDR3 is made up of 13 amino acids. Germline V CDR1 and CDR2: MNHEY, SVGAGI. CDR3 DNA: TGTGCCAGCAGGGACTCAATAGAGGGAGGCTACACCTTC. This translates into CASRDSIEGGYTF.

This chain uses TRBV27 with TRBJ2-3, with 8 bases matching TRBD2. The CDR3 is 18 amino acids. Germline trimming cut 5 bases from V and 1 base from J; bases unmatched to any gene: 14. Germline V CDR1 and CDR2: MNHEY, SMNVEV (reference sequence). The CDR3 region has the DNA TGTGCCAGCAGTGGCCCCCGGGGGGGCCTAGACCGCACAGATACGCAGTATTTT. It is translated as CASSGPRGGLDRTDTQYF.

The chain carries TRBV9 and TRBJ1-2; perhaps TRBD1 as D (6 bases). The ends were cut back, 3 bases at V and 8 bases at J, with 20 bases in the middle. Germline values: CDR1 SGDLS, CDR2 YYNGEE. The CDR3 runs to 15 residues. DNA of the CDR3: TGTGCCAGCAGCGAGGCAGCGGGGGGCATTCGAGGCTACACCTTC. The encoded protein is CASSEAAGGIRGYTF.

This clonotype has only a few counts. The chain has TRBV10-3 and TRBJ1-1; 8 bases align to TRBD1. Per the germline V gene, CDR1 is ENHRY and CDR2 is SYGVKD. The CDR3 spans 15 residues. The J segment lost 5 bases and the V segment lost 2 bases, leaving 7 bases of the junction unmatched. DNA for the CDR3: TGTGCCATCAGTGAGGCCCCTTACAGGGGGACTGAAGCTTTCTTT. Translating it yields CAISEAPYRGTEAFF.

This clonotype has a handful of counts. The chain is built from TRBV7-6 and TRBJ2-2, with a tentative D call TRBD1 (7 bases). This CDR3 is 16 amino acids long. V lost 5 bases to trimming and J lost 4 bases, with 17 bases between them. Germline assignment: CDR1 SGHVS and CDR2 FNYEAQ. The CDR3 sequence: CASSPKGAAGTGELFF. The CDR3 DNA reads as TGTGCCAGCAGCCCAAAGGGGGCAGCGGGCACCGGGGAGCTGTTTTTT. Based on the CDR3 plus reference TRBV7-6 and TRBJ2-2, the full variable domain is GAGVSQSPRYKVTKRGQDVALRCDPISGHVSLYWYRQALGQGPEFLTYFNYEAQQDKSGLPNDRFSAERPEGSISTLTIQRTEQRDSAMYRCASSPKGAAGTGELFFGEGSRLTVL.